These T cell receptor beta chains were read from a single sample in a study of cytomegalovirus exposure and HLA in healthy donors. The method was immunoSEQ multiplex PCR; TCRdb's version includes in-frame clones alone and lacks a portion of them. This table holds about 160,000 clones, approximately 77% found once. The sequenced sample was PBMCs. The receptors shown here come from a man aged 25 to 45 in good health and CMV-seropositive. The CDR3 runs from the conserved cysteine through the conserved F or W. Some rows have no size entry. The others give once, few or many, or a class for an expanded clone.

>TRBV9|-
CASSKKRTNTDTQYF
>TRBV7-2|once
CASSPRGQGSEKLFF
>TRBV4-1|-
CASRGTEGAFGYTF
>TRBV5-6|-
CASSSVAGGAETQYF
>TRBV5-4|-
CASSPLAKQETQYF
>TRBV28|few
CASSSGQGLGNQPQHF
>TRBV4-2|-
CASSQGRARRDQETQYF
>TRBV30|-
CALKSSGNTIYF
>TRBV5-6|-
CASSFDRYEQYF
>TRBV6-5|once
CASSTGTSVNEQFF
>TRBV10-3|-
CAISGQGLYNEQFF
>TRBV29-1|-
CSGLSGGVTGELFF
>TRBV5-1|-
CASSLAGGPNYGYTF
>TRBV30|-
CAWSQQGFNSPLHF
>TRBV5-6|-
CASSLPQGAQYF
>TRBV11-2|-
CASSLIWAEGQPQHF
>TRBV5-5|few
CASDRGQGQQPQHF
>TRBV29-1|-
CSGGLASGELFF
>TRBV5-1|few
CASSDRITTSGISGELFF
>TRBV7-9|-
CASTIETSGGYEQYF
>TRBV6-5|-
CASSPDGGSYEQYF
>TRBV4-1|-
CASSRTTGGNEQFF
>TRBV4-3|few
CASSQGTGRLNEQFF
>TRBV25-1|-
CASSIGQGKNYNEQFF
>TRBV25-1|-
CASRVLSGNTIYF
>TRBV27|-
CASSLSAGGSGELFF
>TRBV5-1|once
CASSLGLAGSSTGELFF
>TRBV7-2|once
CASSLQGQYSNQPQHF
>TRBV7-6|-
CASSKGLASNERFF
>TRBV9|few
CASSPWTGIMNTEAFF
>TRBV11-2|-
CASSLEGTGTGVSYEQYF
>TRBV7-8|-
CASSTRGTSDSPLHF
>TRBV5-1|-
CASSLAGGYNTGELFF
>TRBV5-8|-
CASSWPGQGRQPQHF
>TRBV15|-
CATSRMSGPQHF
>TRBV4-3|-
CASSQDNRGSLEIYEQYF
>TRBV5-1|-
CASSSLSASSYNEQFF
>TRBV2|-
CASRGAGQEGNQPQHF
>TRBV27|once
CASSFTGGGTLNQPQHF
>TRBV4-3|-
CASSQDRAGGYTF
>TRBV10-3|-
CATRKGQGSYEQYF
>TRBV19|-
CASAGSGGNQPQHF
>TRBV7-9|-
CASSPGGRGDQPQHF
>TRBV5-5|-
CASTLEAGGYNEQFF
>TRBV6-6|-
CASSYSGGVIDTQYF
>TRBV7-2|-
CASSARSSSYNEQFF